This TCR beta chain is drawn from a study of blood T cell repertoires in COVID-19 (dated by TCRdb to the early 2020s). Describing the broader study: Samples from collaborators originated in the United States, Italy and Spain and spanned both the acute and convalescent phases of COVID-19. Subjects who had been exposed to COVID-19, were actively infected with it, or had recovered from it provided the deeply sampled blood TCRbeta repertoires that made up the dataset. A freely available public database, intended as a resource for researchers studying the immune response to SARS-CoV-2, is where the repertoires were released. Where HLA class I and class II types were available, the types were taken from metadata supplied by the sample provider, not from assay-based typing. Samples were obtained from the ongoing ImmuneRACE study (first 160 participants) and from about 1,300 subjects provided by 6 global collaborators. The prospective study material was composed of cDNA or gDNA derived from T cells, B-cell-depleted T cells, or PBMCs. Nearly every sample came with metadata listing a de-identified subject ID, COVID-19 status, age in years and sex. What the research found in general, with its limitations: The quantity of clinical and demographic metadata differed by source and by participant and was supplied without curation.

One collaborating source in Seattle enrolled patients during active infection and followed them longitudinally through the course of disease. The collaborating institutions used their own protocols to collect whole blood in K2EDTA tubes. For TCRbeta analysis, collaborator samples were shipped as frozen whole blood, as isolated PBMCs, or as DNA extracted from either sample type. TCRbeta CDR3 regions were amplified from genomic DNA using the immunoSEQ Assay, a bias-controlled multiplex PCR. On the authors' methods: Within the assay, amplification of reference gene primers was used to estimate how many nucleated cells each sample contained. Sequence reads were collapsed and filtered to measure the absolute abundance of every unique TCRbeta CDR3 rearrangement. For each sample, productive Simpson clonality was calculated as the square root of Simpson's diversity index over productive rearrangements. Sourced from immuneACCESS, this table was stored by TCRdb with only in-frame sequences that have V and J called. A share of the clones is absent; for the studies checked, an unresolved V gene accounts for under half, and the remainder has no known explanation. Clone size and the V and J calls come from that table; the DNA yielded D and trimming. Across this sample there are over 150,000 clones, with approximately 80% seen only once. The ten largest clones take up 7% of the sample.

The germline V gene provides CDR1 SQVTM and CDR2 ANQGSEA. Trimming takes 6 bases off V and 1 base off J; junction bases not matched to a gene: 0. The CDR3 goes from the cysteine to the phenylalanine over 14 residues. Only the CDR3 part of the read is kept: 42 bases, read in frame from the first base. Regarding this clone: The target of this receptor is not known. Per-base quality was not reported, and no clone a single base away is much larger than it.

The V and J genes are TRBV29-1 and TRBJ2-3; 14 central bases correspond to TRBD2. The specimen sequenced was peripheral blood. The receptor comes from a woman in her 40s with COVID-19, enrolled during active disease. The DNA sequence reads TGCAGCGTGGGACTAGCGGGAGGCACAGATACGCAGTATTTT. Its translation is CSVGLAGGTDTQYF.